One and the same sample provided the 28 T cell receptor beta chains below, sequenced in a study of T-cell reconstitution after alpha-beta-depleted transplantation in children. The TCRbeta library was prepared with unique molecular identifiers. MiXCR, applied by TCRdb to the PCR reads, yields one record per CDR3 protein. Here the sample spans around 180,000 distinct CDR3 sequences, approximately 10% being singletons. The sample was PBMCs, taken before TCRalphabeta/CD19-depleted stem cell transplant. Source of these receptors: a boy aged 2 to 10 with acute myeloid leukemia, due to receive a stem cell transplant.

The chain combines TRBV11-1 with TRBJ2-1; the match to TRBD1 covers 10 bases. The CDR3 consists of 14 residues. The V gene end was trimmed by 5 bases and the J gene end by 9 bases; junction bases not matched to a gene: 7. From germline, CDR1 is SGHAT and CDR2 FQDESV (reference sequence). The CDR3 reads CASSIRDRGPEQFF. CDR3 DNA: TGTGCCAGCAGCATCCGGGACAGGGGTCCTGAGCAGTTCTTC.

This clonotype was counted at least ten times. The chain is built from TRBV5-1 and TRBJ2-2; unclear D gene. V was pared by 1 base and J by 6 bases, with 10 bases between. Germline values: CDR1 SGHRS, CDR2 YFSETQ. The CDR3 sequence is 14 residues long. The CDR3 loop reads CASSLRLGSGELFF. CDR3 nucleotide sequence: TGCGCCAGCAGCTTGCGTCTGGGATCCGGGGAGCTGTTTTTT.

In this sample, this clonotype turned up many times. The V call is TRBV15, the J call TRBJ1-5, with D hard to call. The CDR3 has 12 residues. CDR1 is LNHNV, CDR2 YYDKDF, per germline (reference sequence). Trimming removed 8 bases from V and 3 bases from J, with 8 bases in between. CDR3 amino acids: CATSGDNQPQHF. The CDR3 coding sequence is TGTGCCACCTCCGGGGACAATCAGCCCCAGCATTTT.

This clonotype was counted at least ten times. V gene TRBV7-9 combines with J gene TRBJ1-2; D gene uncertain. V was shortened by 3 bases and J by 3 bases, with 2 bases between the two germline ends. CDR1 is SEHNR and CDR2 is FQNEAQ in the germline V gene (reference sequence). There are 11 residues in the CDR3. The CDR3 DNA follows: TGTGCCAGCAGCTTTGACTATGGCTACACCTTC. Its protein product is CASSFDYGYTF.

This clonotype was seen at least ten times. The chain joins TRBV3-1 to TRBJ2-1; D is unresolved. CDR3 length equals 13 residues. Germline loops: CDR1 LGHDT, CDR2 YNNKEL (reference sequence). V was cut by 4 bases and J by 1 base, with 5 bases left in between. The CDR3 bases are TGTGCCAGCAGCCCAGTTTCCTACAATGAGCAGTTCTTC. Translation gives CASSPVSYNEQFF.

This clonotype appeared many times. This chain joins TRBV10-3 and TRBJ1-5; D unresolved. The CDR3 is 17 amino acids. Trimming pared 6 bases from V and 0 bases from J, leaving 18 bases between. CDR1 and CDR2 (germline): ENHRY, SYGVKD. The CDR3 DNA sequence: TGTGCCATCAGATCCCGGGCTCAAAGTTATAGCAATCAGCCCCAGCATTTT. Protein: CAIRSRAQSYSNQPQHF.

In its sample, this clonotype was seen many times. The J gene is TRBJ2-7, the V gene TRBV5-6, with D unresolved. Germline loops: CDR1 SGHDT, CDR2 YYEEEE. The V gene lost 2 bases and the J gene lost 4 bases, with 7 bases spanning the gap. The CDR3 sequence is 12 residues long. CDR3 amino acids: CASSFEDYEQYV. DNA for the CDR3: TGTGCCAGCAGCTTCGAGGATTACGAGCAGTACGTC.

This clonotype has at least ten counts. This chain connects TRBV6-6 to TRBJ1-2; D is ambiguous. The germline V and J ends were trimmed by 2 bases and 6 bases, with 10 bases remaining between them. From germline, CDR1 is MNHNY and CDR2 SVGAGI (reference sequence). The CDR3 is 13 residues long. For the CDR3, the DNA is TGTGCCAGCAGTTACACTTGGTCTGATGGCTACACCTTC. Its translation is CASSYTWSDGYTF.

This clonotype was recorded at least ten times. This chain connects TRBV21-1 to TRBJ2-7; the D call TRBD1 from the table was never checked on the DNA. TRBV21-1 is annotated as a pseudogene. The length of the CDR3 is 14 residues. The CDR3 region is CASSEGGTDYEQYF. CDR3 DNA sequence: TGTGCCAGCAGCGAAGGTGGGACAGACTACGAGCAGTACTTC.

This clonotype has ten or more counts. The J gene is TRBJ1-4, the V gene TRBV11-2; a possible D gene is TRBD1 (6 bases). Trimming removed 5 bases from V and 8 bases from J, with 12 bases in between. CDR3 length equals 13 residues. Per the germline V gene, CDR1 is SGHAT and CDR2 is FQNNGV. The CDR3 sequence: CASSGGTFEKLFF. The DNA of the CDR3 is TGTGCCAGCAGCGGGGGGACATTCGAAAAACTGTTTTTT.

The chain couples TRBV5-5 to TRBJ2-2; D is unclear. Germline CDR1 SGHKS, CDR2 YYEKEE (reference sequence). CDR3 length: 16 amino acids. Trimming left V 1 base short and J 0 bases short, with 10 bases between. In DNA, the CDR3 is TGTGCCAGCAGCTTGACCCTGAACGCGAACACCGGGGAGCTGTTTTTT. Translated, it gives CASSLTLNANTGELFF.

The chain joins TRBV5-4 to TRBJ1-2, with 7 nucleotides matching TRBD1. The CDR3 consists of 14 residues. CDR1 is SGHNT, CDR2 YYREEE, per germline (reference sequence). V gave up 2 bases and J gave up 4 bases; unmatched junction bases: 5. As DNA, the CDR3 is TGTGCCAGCAGCTTCGGGACAGCTTCCTATGGCTACACCTTC. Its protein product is CASSFGTASYGYTF.

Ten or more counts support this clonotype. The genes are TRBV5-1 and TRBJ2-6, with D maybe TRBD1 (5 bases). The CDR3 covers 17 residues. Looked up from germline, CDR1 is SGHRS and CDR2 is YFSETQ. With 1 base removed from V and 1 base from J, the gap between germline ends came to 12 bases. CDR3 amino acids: CASSLLIAGSGANVLTF. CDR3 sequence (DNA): TGCGCCAGCAGCTTGCTTATCGCAGGGTCTGGGGCCAACGTCCTGACTTTC.

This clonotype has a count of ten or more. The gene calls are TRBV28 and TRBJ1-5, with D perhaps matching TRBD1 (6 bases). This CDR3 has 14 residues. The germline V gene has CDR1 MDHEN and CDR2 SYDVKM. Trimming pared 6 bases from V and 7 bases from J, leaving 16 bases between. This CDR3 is CASRRQPGTQPQHF. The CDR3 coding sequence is TGTGCCAGCAGAAGACAGCCCGGGACACAGCCCCAGCATTTT. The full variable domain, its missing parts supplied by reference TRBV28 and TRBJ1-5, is DVKVTQSSRYLVKRTGEKVFLECVQDMDHENMFWYRQDPGLGLRLIYFSYDVKMKEKGDIPEGYSVSREKKERFSLILESASTNQTSMYLCASRRQPGTQPQHFGDGTRLSIL.

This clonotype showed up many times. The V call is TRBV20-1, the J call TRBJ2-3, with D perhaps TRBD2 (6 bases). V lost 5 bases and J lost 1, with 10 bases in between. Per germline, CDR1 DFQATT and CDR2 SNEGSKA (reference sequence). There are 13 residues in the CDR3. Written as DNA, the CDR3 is TGCAGTGCTTATAGCGGACGCACAGATACGCAGTATTTT. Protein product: CSAYSGRTDTQYF.

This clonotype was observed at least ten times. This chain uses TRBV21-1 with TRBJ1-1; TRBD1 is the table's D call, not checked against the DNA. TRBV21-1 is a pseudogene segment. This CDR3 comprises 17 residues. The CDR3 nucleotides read TGTGCCAGCAGCAAAGGGGTAGAGAGACAGGGGAACACTGAAGCTTTCTTT. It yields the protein CASSKGVERQGNTEAFF.

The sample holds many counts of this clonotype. The CDR3: CASSRRLARSGELFF. DNA for the CDR3: TGTGCCAGCAGCCGACGACTAGCCAGGAGCGGGGAGCTGTTTTTT. The V gene is TRBV27, the J gene TRBJ2-2; 7 bases align to TRBD2. This CDR3 is 15 amino acids long. Germline V CDR1 and CDR2: MNHEY, SMNVEV (reference sequence). V dropped 6 bases and J dropped 7; count of bases not matched to a gene: 11.

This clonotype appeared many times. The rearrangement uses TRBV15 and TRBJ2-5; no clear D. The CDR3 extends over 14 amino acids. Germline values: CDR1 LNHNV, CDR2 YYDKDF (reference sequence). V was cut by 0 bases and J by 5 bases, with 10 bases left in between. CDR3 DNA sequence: TGTGCCACCAGCAGAGAAATGGGGTTGGAGACCCAGTACTTC. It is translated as CATSREMGLETQYF.

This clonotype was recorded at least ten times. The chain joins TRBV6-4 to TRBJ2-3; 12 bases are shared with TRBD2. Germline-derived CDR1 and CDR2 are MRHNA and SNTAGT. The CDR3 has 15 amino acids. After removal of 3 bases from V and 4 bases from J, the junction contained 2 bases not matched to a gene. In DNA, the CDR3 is TGTGCCAGCAGTGATTCTAGCGGGAGGGCAGATACGCAGTATTTT. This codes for CASSDSSGRADTQYF.

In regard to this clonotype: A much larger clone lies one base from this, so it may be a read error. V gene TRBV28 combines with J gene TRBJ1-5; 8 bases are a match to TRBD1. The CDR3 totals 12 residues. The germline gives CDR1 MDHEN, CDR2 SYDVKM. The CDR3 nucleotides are TGTGTCACCCTCGGGTGGGACAGGACCCAGCATTTT. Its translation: CVTLGWDRTQHF.

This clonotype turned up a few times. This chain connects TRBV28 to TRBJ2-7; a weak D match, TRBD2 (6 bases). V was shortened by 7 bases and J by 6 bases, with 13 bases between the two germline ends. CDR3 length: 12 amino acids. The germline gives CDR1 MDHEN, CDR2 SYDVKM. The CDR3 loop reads CASTSAGREQYF. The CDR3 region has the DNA TGTGCCAGCACCTCTGCGGGACGCGAGCAGTACTTC. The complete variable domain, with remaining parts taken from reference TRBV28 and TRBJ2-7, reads DVKVTQSSRYLVKRTGEKVFLECVQDMDHENMFWYRQDPGLGLRLIYFSYDVKMKEKGDIPEGYSVSREKKERFSLILESASTNQTSMYLCASTSAGREQYFGPGTRLTVT.

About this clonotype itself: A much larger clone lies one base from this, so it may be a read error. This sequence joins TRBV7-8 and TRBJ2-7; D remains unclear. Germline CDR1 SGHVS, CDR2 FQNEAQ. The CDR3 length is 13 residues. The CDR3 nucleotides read TGTGCCAGCAGCCCGGACGGCTCCTACGAGCAGTCCTTC. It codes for CASSPDGSYEQSF.

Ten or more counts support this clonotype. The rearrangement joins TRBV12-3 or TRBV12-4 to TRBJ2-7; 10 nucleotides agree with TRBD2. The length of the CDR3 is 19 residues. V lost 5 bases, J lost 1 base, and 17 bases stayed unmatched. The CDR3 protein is CASSERLYYQRGGSYEQYF. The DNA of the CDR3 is TGTGCCAGCAGTGAGAGACTGTACTACCAGCGGGGGGGATCCTACGAGCAGTACTTC.

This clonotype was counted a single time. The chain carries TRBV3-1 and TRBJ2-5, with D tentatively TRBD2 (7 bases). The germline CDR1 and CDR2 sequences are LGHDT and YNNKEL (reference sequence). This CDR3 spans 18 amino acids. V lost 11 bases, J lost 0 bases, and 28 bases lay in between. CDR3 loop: CAFGPGGATLDYQETQYF. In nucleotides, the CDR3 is TGTGCCTTCGGACCTGGGGGGGCTACCCTGGATTACCAAGAGACCCAGTACTTC.

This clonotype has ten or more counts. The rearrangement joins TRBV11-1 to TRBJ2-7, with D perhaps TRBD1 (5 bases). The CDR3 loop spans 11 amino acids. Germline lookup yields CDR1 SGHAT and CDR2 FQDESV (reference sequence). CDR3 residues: CASSSQGILDV. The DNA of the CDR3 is TGTGCCAGCAGCTCCCAGGGAATCTTGGACGTC.

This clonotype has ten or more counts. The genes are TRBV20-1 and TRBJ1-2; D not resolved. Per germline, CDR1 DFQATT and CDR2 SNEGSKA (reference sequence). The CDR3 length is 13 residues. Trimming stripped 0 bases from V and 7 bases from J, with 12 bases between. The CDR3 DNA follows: TGCAGTGCTAGAGATCGGCGGGTGGGTGGCTACACCTTC. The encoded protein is CSARDRRVGGYTF.

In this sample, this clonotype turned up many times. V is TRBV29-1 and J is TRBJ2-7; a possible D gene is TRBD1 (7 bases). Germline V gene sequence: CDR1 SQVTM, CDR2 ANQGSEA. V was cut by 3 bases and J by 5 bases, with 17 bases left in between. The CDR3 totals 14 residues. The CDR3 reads CSVEGGRGVDEQYF. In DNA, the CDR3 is TGCAGCGTTGAGGGCGGCAGGGGGGTCGACGAGCAGTACTTC.

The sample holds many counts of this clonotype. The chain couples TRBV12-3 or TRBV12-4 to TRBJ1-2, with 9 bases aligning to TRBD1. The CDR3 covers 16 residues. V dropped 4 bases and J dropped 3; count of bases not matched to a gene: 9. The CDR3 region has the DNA TGTGCCAGCAGTTCAATAACAGGGGGCCATGACTATGGCTACACCTTC. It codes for CASSSITGGHDYGYTF.